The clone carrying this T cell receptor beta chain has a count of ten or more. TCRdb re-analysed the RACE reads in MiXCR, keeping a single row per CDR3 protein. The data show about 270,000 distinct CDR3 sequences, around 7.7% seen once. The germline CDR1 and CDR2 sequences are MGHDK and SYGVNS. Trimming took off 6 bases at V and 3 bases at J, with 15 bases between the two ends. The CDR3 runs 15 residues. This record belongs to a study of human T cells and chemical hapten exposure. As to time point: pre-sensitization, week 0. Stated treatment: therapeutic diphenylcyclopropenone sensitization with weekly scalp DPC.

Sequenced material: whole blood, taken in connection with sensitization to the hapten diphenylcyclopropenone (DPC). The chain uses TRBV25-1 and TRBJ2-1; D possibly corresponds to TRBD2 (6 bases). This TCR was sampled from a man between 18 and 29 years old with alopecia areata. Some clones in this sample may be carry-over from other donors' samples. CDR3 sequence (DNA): TGTGCCAGCAGCGTCGGGACTTCTAGCTACAATGAGCAGTTCTTC. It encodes CASSVGTSSYNEQFF. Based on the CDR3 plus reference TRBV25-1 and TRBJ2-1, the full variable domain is EADIYQTPRYLVIGTGKKITLECSQTMGHDKMYWYQQDPGMELHLIHYSYGVNSTEKGDLSSESTVSRIRTEHFPLTLESARPSHTSQYLCASSVGTSSYNEQFFGPGTRLTVL.